The 30 T cell receptor beta chains given below trace back to one sample, sequenced in a study of blood T cell repertoires in COVID-19. Some clones are missing from TCRdb's copy, which holds only in-frame ones; the method was immunoSEQ multiplex PCR. Of approximately 480,000 clones detected, 85% to 90% appear once; the ten largest clones hold roughly 0.84%. Sequenced sample: peripheral blood. These receptor sequences come from a man in his late teens or twenties with COVID-19, enrolled during active disease.

J is TRBJ2-1 and V is TRBV30; 11 nucleotides match TRBD2. V was pared by 4 bases and J by 9 bases, with 8 bases of the junction left unmatched. The CDR3 contains 14 residues. The germline gives CDR1 GTSNPN, CDR2 SVGIG (reference sequence). This CDR3 reads CAWNSGRARGEQFF. The CDR3 DNA sequence: TGTGCCTGGAATAGCGGGAGGGCCCGTGGTGAGCAGTTCTTC. Based on the CDR3 plus reference TRBV30 and TRBJ2-1, the full variable domain is SQTIHQWPATLVQPVGSPLSLECTVEGTSNPNLYWYRQAAGRGLQLLFYSVGIGQISSEVPQNLSASRPQDRQFILSSKKLLLSDSGFYLCAWNSGRARGEQFFGPGTRLTVL.

On this clone itself: The same CDR3 can be traced to other DNA sequences in this sample. The rearrangement uses TRBV7-2 and TRBJ2-3; D is possibly TRBD2 (5 bases). Trimming pared 3 bases from V and 1 base from J, leaving 5 bases between. This CDR3 has 13 residues. Per the germline V gene, CDR1 is SGHTA and CDR2 is FQGNSA. The CDR3 nucleotides are TGTGCCAGCAGCTTGGGAGGCACAGATACGCAGTATTTT. As protein: CASSLGGTDTQYF.

The J gene is TRBJ2-7, the V gene TRBV4-2, with TRBD2 identical over 7 bases. Germline V gene sequence: CDR1 LGHNA, CDR2 YNFKEQ. The CDR3 is made up of 16 amino acids. V trimming: 0 bases; J trimming: 2 bases; junction bases outside the gene matches: 7. The DNA for the CDR3 is TGTGCCAGCAGCCAAGACTGGGGCGCGGGAGCCTACGAGCAGTACTTC. Its translation: CASSQDWGAGAYEQYF.

The CDR3 DNA sequence: TGTGCCAGCAGAGCGACAGGGGCGATAAACTATGGCTACACCTTC. This gives the protein CASRATGAINYGYTF. The V gene is TRBV6-5, the J gene TRBJ1-2, with 8 bases identical to TRBD1. The CDR3 has 15 residues. Germline trimming cut 6 bases from V and 2 bases from J; bases unmatched to any gene: 8. Per the germline V gene, CDR1 is MNHEY and CDR2 is SVGAGI.

This clone is a singleton in its sample. The J gene is TRBJ2-5, the V gene TRBV2; possible D gene TRBD2, 6 bases. The CDR3 loop spans 15 amino acids. Germline CDR1 and CDR2: SNHLY and FYNNEI. The CDR3 loop reads CAAGKRLVKRETQYF. The CDR3 DNA sequence: TGTGCGGCGGGAAAACGACTAGTTAAGAGAGAGACCCAGTACTTC.

The chain recombines TRBV7-8 with TRBJ1-4; D gene ambiguous. The CDR3 is 13 residues long. V dropped 1 base and J dropped 7 bases, with 7 bases sitting between them. Per the germline V gene, CDR1 is SGHVS and CDR2 is FQNEAQ. The CDR3 sequence is CASSLGVGEKLFF. In nucleotides, the CDR3 is TGTGCCAGCAGCTTAGGAGTCGGTGAAAAACTGTTTTTT. The full variable domain, in which reference TRBV7-8 and TRBJ1-4 provide the parts outside the CDR3, is GAGVSQSPRYKVAKRGQDVALRCDPISGHVSLFWYQQALGQGPEFLTYFQNEAQLDKSGLPSDRFFAERPEGSVSTLKIQRTQQEDSAVYLCASSLGVGEKLFFGSGTQLSVL.

The chain is built from TRBV12-3 or TRBV12-4 and TRBJ1-2; perhaps TRBD1 as D (6 bases). The CDR3 covers 12 residues. V lost 4 bases and J lost 7, with 10 bases in between. CDR3 residues: CASSYRVTGYTF. The DNA of the CDR3 is TGTGCCAGCAGTTACAGGGTTACTGGCTACACCTTC.

This clone was recorded a few times. This sequence joins TRBV6-5 and TRBJ1-2, with TRBD1 matching 7 bases. The V segment lost 8 bases and the J segment 0 bases; nucleotides outside the gene matches: 6. This CDR3 is built from 14 residues. CDR1 MNHEY and CDR2 SVGAGI come from the germline V gene. The CDR3 DNA reads as TGTGCCAGCGCCCGGACAGGAGCTAACTATGGCTACACCTTC. Translating gives CASARTGANYGYTF.

The CDR3 DNA reads TGTGCCAGCAGTGAGCCCCGGACAGGGAAGTACGAGCAGTACTTC. It encodes CASSEPRTGKYEQYF. The chain combines TRBV6-1 with TRBJ2-7, with 8 bases aligning to TRBD1. The trim removed 3 bases at V and 4 bases at J, leaving 8 bases unmatched. The CDR3 sequence is 15 residues long. Germline V gives CDR1 MNHNS, CDR2 SASEGT.

Written as DNA, the CDR3 is TGTGCCAGCAGCCAGAGCGGGGGGGGACAACCTTATAGCACAGATACGCAGTATTTT. It specifies CASSQSGGGQPYSTDTQYF. This chain links TRBV3-1 (or the pseudogene TRBV3-2) with TRBJ2-3; TRBD2 aligns across 10 bases. This CDR3 region has 19 residues. CDR1 is LGHDT and CDR2 is YNNKEL in the germline V gene (reference sequence). V trimming: 3 bases; J trimming: 0 bases; junction bases outside the gene matches: 12.

The gene calls are TRBV30 and TRBJ2-1, with TRBD2 matching 10 bases. After removal of 3 bases from V and 8 bases from J, the junction contained 7 bases not matched to a gene. Looked up from germline, CDR1 is GTSNPN and CDR2 is SVGIG (reference sequence). CDR3 length: 14 amino acids. The CDR3 spells CAWSLLAGEDEQFF. DNA of the CDR3: TGTGCCTGGAGCCTGCTAGCGGGAGAGGATGAGCAGTTCTTC.

The chain couples TRBV5-6 to TRBJ2-7; 7 nucleotides line up with TRBD2. V trimming: 3 bases; J trimming: 2 bases; junction bases outside the gene matches: 11. The CDR3 extends over 16 amino acids. Germline CDR1 is SGHDT and CDR2 is YYEEEE. In DNA, the CDR3 is TGTGCCAGCAGCTCTCGGGGAGGGCCTTTAACCTACGAGCAGTACTTC. This encodes CASSSRGGPLTYEQYF.

This chain links TRBV18 with TRBJ1-6, with TRBD1 matching over 7 bases. The CDR3 loop spans 17 amino acids. The V gene's germline CDR1 is KGHSH and CDR2 LQKENI. V lost 2 bases to trimming and J lost 7 bases; unmatched junction nucleotides: 11. The CDR3 spells CASSPGGQSLGNSPLHF. In DNA form, the CDR3 reads TGTGCCAGCTCACCAGGGGGACAGTCACTAGGGAATTCACCCCTCCACTTT.

The chain employs TRBV24-1 and TRBJ2-3; weak D call: TRBD1 (5 bases). In germline, CDR1 is KGHDR, CDR2 SFDVKD. This CDR3 spans 12 amino acids. Deletions cut 1 base from V and 9 bases from J, with 7 bases between. The DNA of the CDR3 is TGTGCCACCAGTGATTTTAGGGGCACGCAGTATTTT. It is translated as CATSDFRGTQYF.

Note on this clone: The same CDR3 is also encoded by other DNA sequences in this sample. V is TRBV19 and J is TRBJ2-2, with D possibly matching TRBD2 (6 bases). The CDR3 covers 15 residues. Trimming cost V 3 bases and J 5 bases, with 13 bases left between them. CDR1 is LNHDA and CDR2 is SQIVND in the germline V gene (reference sequence). The CDR3 here is CASSIGGRGTGELFF. Written as DNA, the CDR3 is TGTGCCAGTAGTATTGGGGGGAGAGGGACCGGGGAGCTGTTTTTT. Full variable domain (remainder filled in from reference TRBV19 and TRBJ2-2): DGGITQSPKYLFRKEGQNVTLSCEQNLNHDAMYWYRQDPGQGLRLIYYSQIVNDFQKGDIAEGYSVSREKKESFPLTVTSAQKNPTAFYLCASSIGGRGTGELFFGEGSRLTVL.

The rearrangement links TRBV4-2 to TRBJ2-5, with D maybe TRBD2 (5 bases). Germline lookup yields CDR1 LGHNA and CDR2 YNFKEQ. This CDR3 is built from 16 residues. Trimming shortened V by 3 bases and J by 1 base, and 15 bases separated the two germline ends. CDR3 loop: CASSQGTRRVQETQYF. CDR3 nucleotides: TGTGCCAGCAGCCAGGGAACTAGGAGAGTCCAAGAGACCCAGTACTTC.

The chain joins TRBV3-1 (or the pseudogene TRBV3-2) to TRBJ2-3; TRBD1 might be the D (5 bases). This CDR3 is built from 14 residues. Trimming took off 2 bases at V and 3 bases at J, with 9 bases between the two ends. Germline V CDR1 and CDR2: LGHDT, YNNKEL (reference sequence). CDR3 sequence reads: CASSQQGSTDTQYF. The CDR3 DNA is TGTGCCAGCAGCCAACAGGGTTCTACAGATACGCAGTATTTT.

This chain uses TRBV5-1 with TRBJ1-1; D is unresolved. The CDR3 loop spans 15 amino acids. Germline CDR1 SGHRS, CDR2 YFSETQ. Trimming took off 0 bases at V and 5 bases at J, with 14 bases between the two ends. In nucleotides, the CDR3 is TGCGCCAGCAGCTTGGGAGGGCTCAGAGGGACTGAAGCTTTCTTT. Its translation is CASSLGGLRGTEAFF.

The CDR3 DNA sequence: TGTGCCAGCAGCCCCCAGACTCGGGGGAGGGGAGACAACACTGAAGCTTTCTTT. Its protein is CASSPQTRGRGDNTEAFF. V usage is TRBV13 and J usage is TRBJ1-1; tentatively, D is TRBD1 (5 bases). V lost 5 bases and J lost 2, with 24 bases in between. The germline V gene has CDR1 PRHDT and CDR2 FYEKMQ (reference sequence). The CDR3 spans 18 residues.

The rearrangement uses TRBV5-4 and TRBJ2-3; D gene ambiguous. The ends were cut back, 4 bases at V and 2 bases at J, with 11 bases in the middle. The length of the CDR3 is 14 residues. Germline V gene data show CDR1 as SGHNT and CDR2 as YYREEE (reference sequence). CDR3 sequence (DNA): TGTGCCAGCAGCGAGCGAGTTGCCACAGATACGCAGTATTTT. It specifies CASSERVATDTQYF.

This chain connects TRBV6-5 to TRBJ2-7, with D perhaps matching TRBD2 (5 bases). The CDR3 loop spans 14 amino acids. Germline V lookup: CDR1 MNHEY, CDR2 SVGAGI. The V end lost 11 bases, the J end lost 2 bases, and 19 bases lay between the germline ends. For the CDR3, the DNA is TGTGCCTCCGAGGGCTCCTCACCGACCTACGAGCAGTACTTC. Amino acids: CASEGSSPTYEQYF.

V gene TRBV6-5 combines with J gene TRBJ2-2; 10 bases match TRBD1. The V gene's germline CDR1 is MNHEY and CDR2 SVGAGI. CDR3 length: 15 residues. V shed 6 bases, J shed 6 bases, and the junction held 7 bases outside the gene matches. The CDR3 DNA reads as TGTGCCAGCAGACCCCTGGACAGGGGGTCCGGGGAGCTGTTTTTT. As protein: CASRPLDRGSGELFF.

CDR3 sequence (DNA): TGTGCCAGTCTCGAGGGAAACACTGAAGCTTTCTTT. Translating gives CASLEGNTEAFF. The chain recombines TRBV19 with TRBJ1-1; no reliable D call. The germline V gene has CDR1 LNHDA and CDR2 SQIVND (reference sequence). This CDR3 has 12 amino acids. Trimming shortened V by 8 bases and J by 2 bases, and 9 bases separated the two germline ends.

V is TRBV7-2 and J is TRBJ2-7, with D perhaps matching TRBD1 (6 bases). Trimming pared 5 bases from V and 1 base from J, leaving 9 bases between. CDR3 length: 13 residues. The germline V gene has CDR1 SGHTA and CDR2 FQGNSA. The CDR3 sequence is CASSPTGSYEQYF. CDR3 sequence (DNA): TGTGCCAGCAGCCCAACAGGGTCCTACGAGCAGTACTTC. The full variable domain, with the rest looked up from reference TRBV7-2 and TRBJ2-7, is GAGVSQSPSNKVTEKGKDVELRCDPISGHTALYWYRQSLGQGLEFLIYFQGNSAPDKSGLPSDRFSAERTGGSVSTLTIQRTQQEDSAVYLCASSPTGSYEQYFGPGTRLTVT.

This chain joins TRBV7-9 and TRBJ1-5; D is unresolved. Germline V gene data show CDR1 as SEHNR and CDR2 as FQNEAQ (reference sequence). The CDR3 totals 13 residues. V was clipped by 5 bases and J by 4 bases, with 9 bases between them. The CDR3 bases are TGTGCCAGCAGCGGACTGGAAAATCAGCCCCAGCATTTT. This sequence encodes CASSGLENQPQHF.

In this sample, this clone turned up once. The V call is TRBV6-1, the J call TRBJ2-1; D unclear. CDR1 MNHNS and CDR2 SASEGT come from the germline V gene. This CDR3 region has 15 residues. Trimming left V 1 base short and J 0 bases short, with 7 bases between. CDR3 residues: CASSEGAVSYNEQFF. The DNA for the CDR3 is TGTGCCAGCAGTGAAGGGGCAGTCTCCTACAATGAGCAGTTCTTC.

The chain uses TRBV7-2 and TRBJ1-4; D remains unclear. Judging by the DNA end, TRBJ2-2 fits better; the J call may be wrong. Germline assignment: CDR1 SGHTA and CDR2 FQGNSA. This CDR3 is built from 13 residues. The CDR3 coding sequence is TGTGCCAGCAGCTTAGCTATGGGAGGGGAGCTGTTTTTT. Protein: CASSLAMGGELFF.

This CDR3 is CASSLASTGHTGELFF. Here the CDR3 DNA reads TGCGCCAGCAGCTTGGCCTCGACAGGGCACACCGGGGAGCTGTTTTTT. The chain recombines TRBV5-1 with TRBJ2-2, with 7 bases aligning to TRBD1. Germline V gives CDR1 SGHRS, CDR2 YFSETQ. V dropped 0 bases and J dropped 3; count of bases not matched to a gene: 5. The CDR3 covers 16 residues.

This clone was observed a single time. The J gene is TRBJ1-2, the V gene TRBV30; unclear D gene. Germline V gene lookup returns CDR1 GTSNPN and CDR2 SVGIG (reference sequence). The CDR3 loop spans 14 amino acids. Trimming took off 0 bases at V and 1 base at J, with 9 bases between the two ends. For the CDR3, the DNA is TGTGCCTGGAGTGTAACGGGTGTTAACTATGGCTACACCTTC. Translating it yields CAWSVTGVNYGYTF.

The chain has TRBV13 and TRBJ2-1; the match to TRBD1 covers 8 bases. The CDR3 covers 15 residues. CDR1 is PRHDT, CDR2 FYEKMQ, per germline (reference sequence). V dropped 5 bases and J dropped 0; count of bases not matched to a gene: 3. CDR3 region: CASSGQGSSYNEQFF. CDR3 DNA: TGTGCCAGCAGCGGACAGGGAAGCTCCTACAATGAGCAGTTCTTC.